This section outlines one TCR beta chain sequence together with its context. The antigen is undetermined. Germline V gives CDR1 MDHEN, CDR2 SYDVKM. The CDR3 is 14 amino acids. V was pared by 10 bases and J by 5 bases, with 10 bases of the junction left unmatched. Assay: immunoSEQ multiplex PCR; the TCRdb copy retains only in-frame clones and omits some. This table holds about 43,000 clones, less than 95% found once. The data are from a study of T cells after posttransplantation cyclophosphamide. A marrow graft followed busulfan-fludarabine conditioning, with cyclophosphamide on days +3 and +4. Study-level findings and limits: Tissue-infiltrating T cells from skin or gut overlapped little with blood T cells. Recipient CMV seropositivity and CMV reactivation strongly tracked TRB clonality. Later blood repertoires were often dominated by clones from the donor CD8+ memory compartment.

The sample was PBMCs, taken roughly 59 days after allogeneic stem cell transplant with posttransplant cyclophosphamide. This chain joins TRBV28 and TRBJ1-5; 8 positions agree with TRBD1. This TCR was sampled from a male patient aged 60-69 years who received an allogeneic stem cell transplant from a related donor and was CMV-positive. Part of the T cells may come from the graft donor. The CDR3 here is CATHRDRMDQPQHF. CDR3 nucleotides: TGTGCCACCCACCGGGACAGGATGGATCAGCCCCAGCATTTT.